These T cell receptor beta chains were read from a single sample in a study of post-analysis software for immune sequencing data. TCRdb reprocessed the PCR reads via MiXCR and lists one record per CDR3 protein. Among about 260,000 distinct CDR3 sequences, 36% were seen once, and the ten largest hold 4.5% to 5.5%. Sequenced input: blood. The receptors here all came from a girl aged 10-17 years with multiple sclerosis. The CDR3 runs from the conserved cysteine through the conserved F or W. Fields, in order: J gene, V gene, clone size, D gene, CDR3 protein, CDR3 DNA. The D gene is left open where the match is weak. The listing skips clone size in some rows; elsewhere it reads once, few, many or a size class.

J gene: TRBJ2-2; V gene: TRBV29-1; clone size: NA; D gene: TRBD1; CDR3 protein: CSGGQVDTGELFF; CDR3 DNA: TGCAGCGGGGGACAGGTAGACACCGGGGAGCTGTTTTTT
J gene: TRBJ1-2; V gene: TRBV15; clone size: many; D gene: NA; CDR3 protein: CATSRAGLNYGYTF; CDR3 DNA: TGTGCCACCAGCAGAGCAGGGTTGAACTATGGCTACACCTTC
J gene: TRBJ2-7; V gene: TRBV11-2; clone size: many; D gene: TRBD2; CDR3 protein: CASSTVASGPFYEQYF; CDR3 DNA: TGTGCCAGCAGCACCGTGGCTAGCGGGCCGTTTTACGAGCAGTACTTC
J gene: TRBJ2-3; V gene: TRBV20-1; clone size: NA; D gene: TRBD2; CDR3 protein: CSASMSGRASMNTQYF; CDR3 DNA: TGCAGTGCTAGTATGAGCGGGAGGGCCTCGATGAATACGCAGTATTTT
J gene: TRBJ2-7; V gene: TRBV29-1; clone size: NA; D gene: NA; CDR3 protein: CSVTTGIHEQYF; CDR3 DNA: TGCAGCGTAACAACAGGGATTCACGAGCAGTACTTC
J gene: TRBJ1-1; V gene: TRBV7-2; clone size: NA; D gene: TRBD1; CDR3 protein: CASSLRTGIENTEAFF; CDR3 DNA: TGTGCCAGCAGCCTCCGGACAGGGATTGAGAACACTGAAGCTTTCTTT
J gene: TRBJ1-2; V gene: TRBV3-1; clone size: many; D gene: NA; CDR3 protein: CASSSQNDYGYTF; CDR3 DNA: TGTGCCAGCAGCTCCCAGAACGACTATGGCTACACCTTC
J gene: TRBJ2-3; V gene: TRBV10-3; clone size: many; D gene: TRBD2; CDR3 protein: CAIQTSGGRISDTQYF; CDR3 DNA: TGTGCCATTCAGACTAGCGGGGGCCGCATTTCAGATACGCAGTATTTT
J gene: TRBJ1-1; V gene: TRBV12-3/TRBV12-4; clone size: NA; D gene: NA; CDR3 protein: CASSLYRENTEAFF; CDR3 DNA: TGTGCCAGCAGTTTATACAGGGAGAACACTGAAGCTTTCTTT
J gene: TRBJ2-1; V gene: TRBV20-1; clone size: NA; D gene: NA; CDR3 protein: CSARVLANEQFF; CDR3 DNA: TGCAGTGCTAGAGTACTGGCCAATGAGCAGTTCTTC
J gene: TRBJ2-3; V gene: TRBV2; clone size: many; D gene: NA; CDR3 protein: CAGETDTQYF; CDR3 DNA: TGTGCCGGAGAGACAGATACGCAGTATTTT
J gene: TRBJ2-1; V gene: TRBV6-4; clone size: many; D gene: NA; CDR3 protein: CASGQAGTPWNEQFF; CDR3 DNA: TGTGCCAGCGGCCAAGCAGGGACACCCTGGAATGAGCAGTTCTTC
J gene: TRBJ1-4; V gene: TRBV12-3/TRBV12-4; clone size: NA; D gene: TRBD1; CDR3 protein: CAGRPTGVGENLFF; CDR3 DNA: TGTGCCGGCAGACCCACAGGGGTAGGGGAAAACCTGTTTTTT
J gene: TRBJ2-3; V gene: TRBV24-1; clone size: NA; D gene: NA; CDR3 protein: CATSDTKRFTDTQYF; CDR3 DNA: TGTGCCACCAGTGATACTAAGAGATTCACAGATACGCAGTATTTT
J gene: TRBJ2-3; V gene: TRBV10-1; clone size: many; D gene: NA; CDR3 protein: CASSEIPGDTQYF; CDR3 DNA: TGCGCCAGCAGTGAGATCCCCGGGGATACGCAGTATTTT
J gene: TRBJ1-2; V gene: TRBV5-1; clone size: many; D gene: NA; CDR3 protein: CASSTSDPGGYTF; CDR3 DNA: TGCGCCAGCAGCACTAGCGACCCAGGCGGCTACACCTTC
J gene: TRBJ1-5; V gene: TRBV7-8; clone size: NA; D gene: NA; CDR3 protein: CASSLESLTNQPQHF; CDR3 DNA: TGTGCCAGCAGCTTAGAGAGCCTCACCAATCAGCCCCAGCATTTT
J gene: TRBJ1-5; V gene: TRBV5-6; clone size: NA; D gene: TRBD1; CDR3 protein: CANSLGQGLRQPQHF; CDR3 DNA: TGTGCCAACAGCTTGGGACAGGGGCTCAGGCAGCCCCAGCATTTT
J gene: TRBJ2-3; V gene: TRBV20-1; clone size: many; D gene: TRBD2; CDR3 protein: CSAAGTSSTDTQYF; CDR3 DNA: TGCAGTGCTGCAGGGACTAGTAGCACAGATACGCAGTATTTT
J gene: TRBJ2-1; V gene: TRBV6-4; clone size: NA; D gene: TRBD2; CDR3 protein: CASRAGTSPLNEQCF; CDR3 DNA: TGTGCCAGCAGAGCCGGGACTAGCCCTCTGAATGAGCAGTGCTTC
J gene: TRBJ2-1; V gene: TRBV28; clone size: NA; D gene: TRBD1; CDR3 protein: CASSVGQKQFF; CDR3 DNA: TGTGCCAGCAGTGTGGGACAGAAGCAGTTCTTC
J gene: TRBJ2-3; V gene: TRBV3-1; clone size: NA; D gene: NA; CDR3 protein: CASSQERLGGTDTQYF; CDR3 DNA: TGTGCCAGCAGCCAAGAAAGACTAGGGGGCACAGATACGCAGTATTTT
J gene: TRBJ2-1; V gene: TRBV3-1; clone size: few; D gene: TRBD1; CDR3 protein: CASSQDRMTGSTYNEQFF; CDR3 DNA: TGTGCCAGCAGCCAAGATAGGATGACAGGGAGTACCTACAATGAGCAGTTCTTC
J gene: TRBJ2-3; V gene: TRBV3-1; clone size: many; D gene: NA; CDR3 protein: CASSQDPGPSTDTQYF; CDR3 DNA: TGTGCCAGCAGCCAGGATCCGGGACCGAGCACAGATACGCAGTATTTT
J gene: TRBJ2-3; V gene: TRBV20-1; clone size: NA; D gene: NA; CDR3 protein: CSARSEQSTDTQYF; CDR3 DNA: TGCAGTGCTAGATCCGAGCAGAGCACAGATACGCAGTATTTT
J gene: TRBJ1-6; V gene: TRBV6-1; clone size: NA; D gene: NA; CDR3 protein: CATHGGASSYNSPLHF; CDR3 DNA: TGTGCCACCCATGGGGGGGCAAGCTCCTATAATTCACCCCTCCACTTT
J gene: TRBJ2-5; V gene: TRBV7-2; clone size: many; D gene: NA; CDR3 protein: CASSLGPGGLGETQYF; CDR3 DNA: TGTGCCAGCAGCTTAGGCCCCGGGGGCCTGGGGGAGACCCAGTACTTC
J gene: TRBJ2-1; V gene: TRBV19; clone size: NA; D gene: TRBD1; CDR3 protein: CASSRDRDAKQFF; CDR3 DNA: TGTGCCAGTAGTAGGGACAGGGATGCTAAGCAGTTCTTC
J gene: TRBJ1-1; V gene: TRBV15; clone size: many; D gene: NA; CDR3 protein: CATSRDPPGNTEAFF; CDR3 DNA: TGTGCCACCAGCAGAGATCCCCCTGGGAACACTGAAGCTTTCTTT
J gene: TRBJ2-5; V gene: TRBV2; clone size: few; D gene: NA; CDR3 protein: CASAVGGGGQTQYF; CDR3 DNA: TGTGCCAGCGCCGTGGGAGGGGGCGGTCAGACCCAGTACTTC
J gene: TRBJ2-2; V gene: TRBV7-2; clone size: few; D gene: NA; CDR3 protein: CASSLSGELFF; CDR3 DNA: TGTGCCAGCAGCTTGAGCGGGGAGCTGTTTTTT
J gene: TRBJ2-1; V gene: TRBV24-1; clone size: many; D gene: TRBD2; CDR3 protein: CATSDRSGGASYNEQFF; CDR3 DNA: TGTGCCACCAGTGATCGTAGCGGGGGGGCGTCTTACAATGAGCAGTTCTTC
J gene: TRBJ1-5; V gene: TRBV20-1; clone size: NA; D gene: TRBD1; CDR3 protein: CSARDRQGAFNQPQHF; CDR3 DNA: TGCAGTGCTAGAGATCGCCAGGGGGCTTTTAATCAGCCCCAGCATTTT
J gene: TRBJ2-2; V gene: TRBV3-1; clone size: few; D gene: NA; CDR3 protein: CASSQELSRPIATGELFF; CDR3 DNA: TGTGCCAGCAGCCAAGAGCTAAGCAGGCCCATTGCCACCGGGGAGCTGTTTTTT
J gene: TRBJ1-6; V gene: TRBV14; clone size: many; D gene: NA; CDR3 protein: CASSQAQGSPLHF; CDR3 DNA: TGTGCCAGCAGCCAAGCTCAGGGATCACCCCTCCACTTT
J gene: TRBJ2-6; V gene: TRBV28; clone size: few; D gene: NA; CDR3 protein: CASSFLPGLISGANVLTF; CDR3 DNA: TGTGCCAGCAGCTTTCTCCCGGGACTGATTTCTGGGGCCAACGTCCTGACTTTC
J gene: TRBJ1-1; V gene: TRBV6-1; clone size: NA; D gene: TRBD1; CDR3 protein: CAISRTGNTEAFF; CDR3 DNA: TGTGCCATTTCGCGGACAGGGAACACTGAAGCTTTCTTT
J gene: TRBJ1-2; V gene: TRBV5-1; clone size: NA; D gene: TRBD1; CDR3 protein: CASSASGTVLGYTF; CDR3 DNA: TGCGCCAGCAGCGCTTCCGGGACAGTTCTTGGCTACACCTTC
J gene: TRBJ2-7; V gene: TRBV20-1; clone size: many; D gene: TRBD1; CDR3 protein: CSARDRGTGGYEQYF; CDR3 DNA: TGCAGTGCTAGAGATCGCGGGACAGGGGGCTACGAGCAGTACTTC
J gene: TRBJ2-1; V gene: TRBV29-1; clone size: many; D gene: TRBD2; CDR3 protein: CSTAPWREGHNEQFF; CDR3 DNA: TGCAGCACGGCCCCGTGGCGGGAGGGGCACAATGAGCAGTTCTTC
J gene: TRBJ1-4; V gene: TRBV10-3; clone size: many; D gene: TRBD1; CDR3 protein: CAISEYDRGGNEKLFF; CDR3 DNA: TGTGCCATCAGTGAGTACGACAGGGGTGGCAATGAAAAACTGTTTTTT
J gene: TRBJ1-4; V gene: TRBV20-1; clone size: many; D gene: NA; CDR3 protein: CSARDPAGQSNEKLFF; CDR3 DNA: TGCAGTGCTAGAGATCCGGCCGGACAGTCCAATGAAAAACTGTTTTTT
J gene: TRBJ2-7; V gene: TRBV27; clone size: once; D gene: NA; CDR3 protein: CASSSTSSGSYEQYF; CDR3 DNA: TGTGCCAGCAGTTCTACATCAAGCGGTTCCTACGAGCAGTACTTC
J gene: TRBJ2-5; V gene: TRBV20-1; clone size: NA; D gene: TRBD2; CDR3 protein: CSASLGGVGEQYF; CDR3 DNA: TGCAGTGCTAGTCTTGGGGGGGTGGGTGAGCAGTACTTC
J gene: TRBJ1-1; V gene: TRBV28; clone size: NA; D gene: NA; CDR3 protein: CASRQTAKVHGVTEAFF; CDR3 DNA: TGTGCCAGCAGACAGACTGCGAAGGTGCACGGGGTTACTGAAGCTTTCTTT
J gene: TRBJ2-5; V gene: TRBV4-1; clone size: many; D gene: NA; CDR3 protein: CASSPQGTLETQYF; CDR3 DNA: TGCGCCAGCAGCCCTCAAGGGACTCTGGAGACCCAGTACTTC
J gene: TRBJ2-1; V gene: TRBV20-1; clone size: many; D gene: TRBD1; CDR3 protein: CSTRVDRGSYNEQFF; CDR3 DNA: TGCAGTACTAGAGTCGACAGGGGCTCCTACAATGAGCAGTTCTTC
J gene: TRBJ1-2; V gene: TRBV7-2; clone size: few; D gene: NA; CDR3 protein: CASSLAHGPAMGYGYTF; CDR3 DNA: TGTGCCAGCAGCTTAGCGCACGGGCCGGCAATGGGGTATGGCTACACCTTC
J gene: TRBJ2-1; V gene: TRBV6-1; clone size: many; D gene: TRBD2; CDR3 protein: CASSEVGGRYGEQFF; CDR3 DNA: TGTGCCAGCAGTGAAGTGGGCGGGAGGTACGGTGAGCAGTTCTTC
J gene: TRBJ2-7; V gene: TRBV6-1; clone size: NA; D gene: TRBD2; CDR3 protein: CASSETGGMYNEQYF; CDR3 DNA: TGTGCCAGCAGTGAAACGGGAGGGATGTACAATGAGCAGTACTTC
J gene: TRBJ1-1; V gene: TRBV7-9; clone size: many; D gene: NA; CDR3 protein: CASSLAGSEAFF; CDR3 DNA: TGTGCCAGCAGCTTAGCGGGCTCTGAAGCTTTCTTT
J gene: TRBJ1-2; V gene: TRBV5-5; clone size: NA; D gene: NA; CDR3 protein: CASSLDAGALNYGHTF; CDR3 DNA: TGTGCCAGCAGCTTGGATGCAGGGGCACTTAACTATGGCCACACCTTC
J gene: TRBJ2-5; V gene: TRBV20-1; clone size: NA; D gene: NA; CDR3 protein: CSAREWGKETQYF; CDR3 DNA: TGCAGTGCTAGAGAATGGGGGAAAGAGACCCAGTACTTC
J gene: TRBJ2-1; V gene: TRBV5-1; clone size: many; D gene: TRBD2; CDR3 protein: CASSPGLAAVDEQFF; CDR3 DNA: TGCGCCAGCAGCCCCGGACTAGCGGCGGTCGATGAGCAGTTCTTC
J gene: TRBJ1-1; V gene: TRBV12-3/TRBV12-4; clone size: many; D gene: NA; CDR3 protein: CASTQGLEAFF; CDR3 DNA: TGTGCCAGCACCCAGGGGTTAGAAGCTTTCTTT
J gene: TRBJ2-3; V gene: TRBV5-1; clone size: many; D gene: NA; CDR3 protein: CASSPRRQSSTDTQYF; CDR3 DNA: TGCGCCAGCAGCCCGAGAAGACAGTCTAGCACAGATACGCAGTATTTT
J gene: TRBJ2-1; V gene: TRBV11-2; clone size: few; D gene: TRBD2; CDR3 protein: CASSFLLAGARCGEQFF; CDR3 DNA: TGTGCCAGCAGCTTCCTCCTAGCGGGAGCTAGATGTGGTGAGCAGTTCTTC